The 10 T cell receptor beta chains below come from one sample, sequenced in a study of Graves' ophthalmopathy and Graves' hyperthyroidism. RNA transcripts provided the template for amplifying TCR beta CDR3 regions. After a first-round RT-PCR with HTBI primers, a second-round multiplex PCR was run. TCRdb processed the multiplex PCR reads anew with MiXCR; each CDR3 protein has one entry. The data hold about 400,000 distinct CDR3 sequences, with around 16% observed a single time. What was sequenced was peripheral blood. All receptors derive from a woman aged 18 to 35 with Graves' ophthalmopathy.

This clonotype was seen at least ten times. The J gene is TRBJ1-1, the V gene TRBV2; D gene uncertain. V lost 4 bases to trimming and J lost 1 base, with 10 bases between them. This CDR3 is 14 amino acids long. Looked up from germline, CDR1 is SNHLY and CDR2 is FYNNEI. The CDR3 DNA reads as TGTGCCAGCAGTGTCTGGGCTGCGAACACTGAAGCTTTCTTT. This gives the protein CASSVWAANTEAFF.

This clonotype has at least ten counts. This chain uses TRBV28 with TRBJ2-5, with 9 bases that match TRBD1. The CDR3 totals 15 residues. Per the germline V gene, CDR1 is MDHEN and CDR2 is SYDVKM. The V segment lost 3 bases and the J segment 8 bases; nucleotides outside the gene matches: 10. In DNA form, the CDR3 reads TGTGCCAGCAGTTTCCAGACAGGGGGACGGGATACCCAGTACTTC. Translating it yields CASSFQTGGRDTQYF. The whole variable domain, filled in from reference TRBV28 and TRBJ2-5, reads DVKVTQSSRYLVKRTGEKVFLECVQDMDHENMFWYRQDPGLGLRLIYFSYDVKMKEKGDIPEGYSVSREKKERFSLILESASTNQTSMYLCASSFQTGGRDTQYFGPGTRLLVL.

This clonotype was recorded many times. The chain couples TRBV6-5 to TRBJ2-5, with D possibly being TRBD2 (5 bases). Per the germline V gene, CDR1 is MNHEY and CDR2 is SVGAGI. The CDR3 is 14 residues long. Trimming shortened V by 2 bases and J by 3 bases, and 10 bases separated the two germline ends. The CDR3 spells CASSYVEAEETQYF. CDR3 bases: TGTGCCAGCAGTTACGTTGAAGCGGAAGAGACCCAGTACTTC.

In its sample, this clonotype was seen many times. The gene calls are TRBV20-1 and TRBJ2-7; 8 positions agree with TRBD2. Per the germline V gene, CDR1 is DFQATT and CDR2 is SNEGSKA (reference sequence). V was pared by 1 base and J by 2 bases, with 10 bases of the junction left unmatched. This CDR3 has 16 amino acids. CDR3: CSARGRVAGMPYEQYF. CDR3 coding DNA: TGCAGTGCTAGAGGAAGGGTAGCGGGGATGCCCTACGAGCAGTACTTC.

This clonotype was counted at least ten times. V usage is TRBV18 and J usage is TRBJ2-2, with a weak D call TRBD1 (6 bases). Trimming removed 3 bases from V and 2 bases from J, with 10 bases in between. Per germline, CDR1 KGHSH and CDR2 LQKENI. CDR3 length: 15 residues. CDR3 loop: CASSPPTGNTGELFF. The CDR3 DNA follows: TGTGCCAGCTCACCTCCGACAGGAAACACCGGGGAGCTGTTTTTT.

The chain uses TRBV15 and TRBJ2-5; TRBD1 matches at 10 bases. The CDR3 totals 16 residues. Germline V lookup: CDR1 LNHNV, CDR2 YYDKDF (reference sequence). V dropped 1 base and J dropped 7; count of bases not matched to a gene: 9. As DNA, the CDR3 is TGTGCCACCAGCAGAGCGGGTAGGACAGGGGGGGGGACCCAGTACTTC. This codes for CATSRAGRTGGGTQYF.

Many counts were recorded for this clonotype. The chain couples TRBV6-1 to TRBJ2-2; tentatively, D is TRBD1 or TRBD2 (5 bases each). With 6 bases removed from V and 4 bases from J, the gap between germline ends came to 18 bases. Germline V gives CDR1 MNHNS, CDR2 SASEGT. The CDR3 has 16 residues. The CDR3 sequence is CASSSSTGTPTGELFF. DNA for the CDR3: TGTGCCAGCAGCTCATCAACCGGGACCCCCACCGGGGAGCTGTTTTTT.

This clonotype was seen ten or more times. The J gene is TRBJ2-1, the V gene TRBV27, with 8 nucleotides matching TRBD2. This CDR3 has 14 amino acids. The J segment lost 6 bases and the V segment lost 9 bases, leaving 10 bases of the junction unmatched. The V gene's germline CDR1 is MNHEY and CDR2 SMNVEV (reference sequence). In DNA form, the CDR3 reads TGTGCCAGTCTTCGTAGCGGGAATAGCAATGAGCAGTTCTTC. Translating it yields CASLRSGNSNEQFF.

This clonotype was observed many times. V is TRBV11-1 and J is TRBJ1-1, with D possibly matching TRBD1 (6 bases). Between the trimmed V and J ends, which lost 6 bases and 3 bases, there was a span of 11 bases. The CDR3 runs 13 residues. Per germline, CDR1 SGHAT and CDR2 FQDESV (reference sequence). CDR3 in DNA: TGTGCCAGCAGTAGTAACAGGGACACTGAAGCTTTCTTT. Its translation is CASSSNRDTEAFF.

The chain recombines TRBV25-1 with TRBJ2-5; no reliable D call. This CDR3 has 14 amino acids. Trimming stripped 3 bases from V and 2 bases from J, with 10 bases between. Germline assignment: CDR1 MGHDK and CDR2 SYGVNS. The CDR3 DNA sequence: TGTGCCAGCAGTGATTATGGACGTCAAGAGACCCAGTACTTC. It yields the protein CASSDYGRQETQYF. Combining the CDR3 with reference TRBV25-1 and TRBJ2-5 gives the whole variable domain EADIYQTPRYLVIGTGKKITLECSQTMGHDKMYWYQQDPGMELHLIHYSYGVNSTEKGDLSSESTVSRIRTEHFPLTLESARPSHTSQYLCASSDYGRQETQYFGPGTRLLVL.